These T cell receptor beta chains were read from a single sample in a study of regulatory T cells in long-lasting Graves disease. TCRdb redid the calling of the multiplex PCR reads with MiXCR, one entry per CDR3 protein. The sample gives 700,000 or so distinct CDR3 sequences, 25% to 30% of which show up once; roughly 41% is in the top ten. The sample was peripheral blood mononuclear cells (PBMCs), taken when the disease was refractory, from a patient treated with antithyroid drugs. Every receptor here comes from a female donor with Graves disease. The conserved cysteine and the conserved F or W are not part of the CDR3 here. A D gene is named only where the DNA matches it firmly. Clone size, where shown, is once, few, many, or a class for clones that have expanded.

CDR3aa: ASSLSARADTGELF
j_gene: TRBJ2-2
v_gene: TRBV5-6
d_gene: -
abundance: -

CDR3aa: ASSGTVENNEQF
j_gene: TRBJ2-1
v_gene: TRBV12-3/TRBV12-4
d_gene: TRBD1
abundance: -

CDR3aa: ASSLFGGGNQPQH
j_gene: TRBJ1-5
v_gene: TRBV28
d_gene: -
abundance: many

CDR3aa: SARQVAGNTIY
j_gene: TRBJ1-3
v_gene: TRBV20-1
d_gene: -
abundance: -

CDR3aa: ASSAQGERTATNEKLF
j_gene: TRBJ1-4
v_gene: TRBV9
d_gene: TRBD1
abundance: -

CDR3aa: SARVLVLNSPLH
j_gene: TRBJ1-6
v_gene: TRBV20-1
d_gene: -
abundance: -

CDR3aa: ASSGTSTEAF
j_gene: TRBJ1-1
v_gene: TRBV2
d_gene: -
abundance: many

CDR3aa: SAATTGSETDTQY
j_gene: TRBJ2-3
v_gene: TRBV20-1
d_gene: TRBD1
abundance: -

CDR3aa: ASSLARGGSTEAF
j_gene: TRBJ1-1
v_gene: TRBV11-1
d_gene: -
abundance: many

CDR3aa: SVETPRQGARKTEAF
j_gene: TRBJ1-1
v_gene: TRBV29-1
d_gene: TRBD1
abundance: few

CDR3aa: ATSDSTANYGYT
j_gene: TRBJ1-2
v_gene: TRBV24-1
d_gene: -
abundance: -

CDR3aa: ASSQKGERYQPQH
j_gene: TRBJ1-5
v_gene: TRBV3-1
d_gene: -
abundance: few

CDR3aa: ASSLGTSSSEQF
j_gene: TRBJ2-1
v_gene: TRBV5-4
d_gene: TRBD2
abundance: few

CDR3aa: ASSSRGPGNTIY
j_gene: TRBJ1-3
v_gene: TRBV27
d_gene: -
abundance: -

CDR3aa: ASRVATGEQY
j_gene: TRBJ2-7
v_gene: TRBV12-3/TRBV12-4
d_gene: -
abundance: many

CDR3aa: ASSAGRTSSNTEAF
j_gene: TRBJ1-1
v_gene: TRBV10-1
d_gene: -
abundance: -

CDR3aa: ASRDSTGTNQPQH
j_gene: TRBJ1-5
v_gene: TRBV6-5
d_gene: -
abundance: -